These 13 T cell receptor beta chains were sequenced from one sample in a study of beta chain features in type 1 diabetes listed by TCRdb under 2018. Library prep was done by the immunoSEQ multiplex PCR assay. The entire amount of isolated RNA was reverse transcribed using the High Capacity cDNA Reverse Transcription Kit, so the sequenced TCRB transcripts were expressed ones. The table was pulled from immuneACCESS by TCRdb, which kept in-frame rearrangements only. Such tables lose some clones; where checked, under half of the loss comes from unresolved V genes, and the rest has no known cause. The sample yields some 240,000 clones; approximately 10% were counted once. Less than 1.5% of the sample belongs to the ten largest clones. The sequenced material came from central memory CD4+ T cells from blood. The receptors come from a man aged 18 to 29 in good health.

This sequence joins TRBV19 and TRBJ2-2; D gene uncertain. Germline CDR1 LNHDA, CDR2 SQIVND (reference sequence). The CDR3 loop spans 13 amino acids. Trimming removed 3 bases at V and 6 bases at J, with 8 bases between. The DNA of the CDR3 is TGTGCCAGTAGTATCGAAACTGCCGGGGAGCTGTTTTTT. Its translation: CASSIETAGELFF.

The chain uses TRBV18 and TRBJ2-1, with TRBD2 identical over 7 bases. This CDR3 spans 16 amino acids. The V and J ends lost 3 bases and 7 bases, in that order; junction bases with no gene match: 12. The germline V gene has CDR1 KGHSH and CDR2 LQKENI. Here the CDR3 DNA reads TGTGCCAGCTCACCTGCGACTAGCCCCACTGGGAATGAGCAGTTCTTC. Translated, it gives CASSPATSPTGNEQFF.

About this clone itself: A read error is possible here, since a much larger clone lies one base away. The genes are TRBV7-2 and TRBJ2-1; possible D gene TRBD2, 6 bases. The CDR3 sequence is 17 residues long. The V gene's germline CDR1 is SGHTA and CDR2 FQGNSA. Trimming shortened V by 4 bases and J by 5 bases, and 21 bases separated the two germline ends. This CDR3 is CASSSWRRAMGHNEQFF. The CDR3 region has the DNA TGTGCCAGCAGCTCCTGGCGGAGGGCGATGGGTCACAATGAGCAGTTCTTC.

This clone was seen many times. The CDR3 sequence: CASSPLAGGTDTQYF. The CDR3 coding sequence is TGTGCCAGCAGTCCTCTAGCGGGAGGAACAGATACGCAGTATTTT. The V and J genes are TRBV7-8 and TRBJ2-3, with 11 positions matching TRBD2. The CDR3 covers 15 residues. Trimming removed 6 bases from V and 3 bases from J; junction bases left unmatched: 5. Germline V gives CDR1 SGHVS, CDR2 FQNEAQ. The full variable domain, in which reference TRBV7-8 and TRBJ2-3 provide the parts outside the CDR3, is GAGVSQSPRYKVAKRGQDVALRCDPISGHVSLFWYQQALGQGPEFLTYFQNEAQLDKSGLPSDRFFAERPEGSVSTLKIQRTQQEDSAVYLCASSPLAGGTDTQYFGPGTRLTVL.

The rearrangement uses TRBV4-1 and TRBJ2-1, with D possibly TRBD2 on 5 matching bases. The germline V gene encodes CDR1 MGHRA and CDR2 YSYEKL. V shed 3 bases and J shed 6 bases, with 9 bases lying between them. CDR3 length equals 13 residues. DNA of the CDR3: TGCGCCAGCAGCCACAACGGACTCAATGAGCAGTTCTTC. This codes for CASSHNGLNEQFF.

This clone has only a few counts. The genes are TRBV18 and TRBJ1-2; 12 nucleotides align to TRBD1. The V and J ends lost 0 bases and 6 bases, in that order; junction bases with no gene match: 5. CDR1 is KGHSH, CDR2 LQKENI, per germline. CDR3 length: 16 amino acids. The CDR3 loop is CASSPPGTGGIDGYTF. For the CDR3, the DNA is TGTGCCAGCTCACCACCCGGGACAGGGGGCATCGATGGCTACACCTTC.

J is TRBJ2-7 and V is TRBV7-2; unclear D gene. Germline V gene data show CDR1 as SGHTA and CDR2 as FQGNSA. V gave up 5 bases and J gave up 6 bases, with 11 bases separating them. The CDR3 spans 12 residues. As DNA, the CDR3 is TGTGCCAGCAGCCTGATGAAGGGCGAGCAGTACTTC. Translation gives CASSLMKGEQYF.

The V gene is TRBV27, the J gene TRBJ1-1; 7 bases match TRBD1. This CDR3 contains 17 residues. Germline V gene sequence: CDR1 MNHEY, CDR2 SMNVEV (reference sequence). Trimming at V came to 3 bases and at J to 0 bases, leaving 10 bases not matched to a gene. CDR3 sequence (DNA): TGTGCCAGCAGTTTGCGCGCGACAGGGAACATGAACACTGAAGCTTTCTTT. This gives the protein CASSLRATGNMNTEAFF.

This clone was detected a few times. CDR3 loop: CAMRGTGTDTQYF. The CDR3 DNA is TGTGCCATGCGGGGGACAGGGACAGATACGCAGTATTTT. The chain uses TRBV6-1 and TRBJ2-3, with 9 bases identical to TRBD1. V lost 10 bases and J lost 3; bases outside the gene matches: 5. This CDR3 is 13 amino acids long. The germline V gene has CDR1 MNHNS and CDR2 SASEGT.

The chain combines TRBV18 with TRBJ2-1; the D is unclear. Per germline, CDR1 KGHSH and CDR2 LQKENI. The CDR3 length is 12 residues. Trimming pared 3 bases from V and 13 bases from J, leaving 13 bases between. The chain's CDR3 is CASSPVVPPQFF. The CDR3 coding sequence is TGTGCCAGCTCACCGGTGGTCCCACCCCAGTTCTTC. Full variable domain (missing parts from reference TRBV18 and TRBJ2-1): NAGVMQNPRHLVRRRGQEARLRCSPMKGHSHVYWYRQLPEEGLKFMVYLQKENIIDESGMPKERFSAEFPKEGPSILRIQQVVRGDSAAYFCASSPVVPPQFFGPGTRLTVL.

This sequence joins TRBV25-1 and TRBJ2-3; possible D gene TRBD1, 7 bases. Germline-derived CDR1 and CDR2 are MGHDK and SYGVNS. V lost 7 bases, J lost 3 bases, and 17 bases lay in between. The CDR3 is 15 residues long. The CDR3 loop reads CASTEGGQKTDTQYF. The CDR3 coding sequence is TGTGCCAGCACCGAGGGGGGACAGAAAACAGATACGCAGTATTTT.

This clone was counted only a few times. This rearrangement joins TRBV19 to TRBJ1-5; TRBD1 is a possible D gene (6 bases). The CDR3 length is 14 residues. V lost 3 bases, J lost 4 bases, and 10 bases lay in between. From germline, CDR1 is LNHDA and CDR2 SQIVND (reference sequence). The CDR3 loop is CASSIRGGNQPQHF. The CDR3 coding sequence is TGTGCCAGTAGTATCAGGGGAGGAAATCAGCCCCAGCATTTT.

In regard to this clone: Other DNA sequences within the sample encode an identical CDR3. V and J are TRBV2 and TRBJ2-2; TRBD2 might be the D (5 bases). Deletions cut 6 bases from V and 1 base from J, with 6 bases between. Germline CDR1 and CDR2: SNHLY and FYNNEI. The CDR3 is 13 amino acids. For the CDR3, the DNA is TGTGCCAGCAGGGGAGAGAACACCGGGGAGCTGTTTTTT. Protein product: CASRGENTGELFF.